This T cell receptor beta chain was recovered during a study of blood T cell repertoires in COVID-19. As for this clone: This CDR3 fails to terminate in the conserved phenylalanine or tryptophan, so it likely reflects a read error. The DNA is left out, because the CDR3 cannot be placed on it with certainty; the CDR3 is given as TCRdb lists it.

Sequencing used immunoSEQ multiplex PCR; TCRdb keeps in-frame clones, though not all of them. The data hold over 250,000 clones, with 89% observed a single time. Sequencing was carried out using peripheral blood. The sequence came from a man aged 45-65 years with acute or convalescent COVID-19.

The chain's CDR3 is CASSNFHPNAKL. The chain carries TRBV21-1 and TRBJ2-7; TRBD2, the D gene given by the table, was not confirmed from the DNA. TRBV21-1 corresponds to a pseudogene. The CDR3 contains 12 residues when both ends are counted.